The present TCR beta chain was sequenced within a study of shared clonotypes between healthy human individuals. Broader study findings: An expected dependence of interdonor clonotype sharing on sequencing depth was noted.

Ten immunoSEQ deep assay plates were used to sequence unsorted PBMC DNA. Assay: immunoSEQ multiplex PCR; the TCRdb copy retains only in-frame clones and omits some. The sample holds hundreds of thousands of clones, about 76% seen once. Points on this clone: Its cognate antigen is unknown.

Trimming took off 2 bases at V and 3 bases at J, with 3 bases between the two ends. There are 12 residues in the CDR3. Per germline, CDR1 SGHTA and CDR2 FQGTGA. This sequence joins TRBV7-3 and TRBJ2-3; D is unclear. The TCR sequence derives from a woman aged 40-49 years in good health. Some clones in this sample may be carry-over from other donors' samples. The specimen sequenced was PBMCs. CDR3 nucleotide sequence: TGTGCCAGCAGCTTAGGTACAGATACGCAGTATTTT. It is translated as CASSLGTDTQYF.